This T cell receptor beta chain was documented in a study of shared clonotypes between healthy human individuals. Overall study: The cohort comprised a couple of women and three men. Their ages spanned 18 to 49 years.

Regarding this clone: Its antigen remains unidentified. The sample carries other DNA sequences with the same CDR3.

TCRdb's copy holds only in-frame clones and misses some; the assay was immunoSEQ multiplex PCR. The table includes a few million clones, 90% to 95% detected once. The V gene's germline CDR1 is SGDLS and CDR2 YYNGEE. V lost 2 bases, J lost 0 bases, and 9 bases lay in between. CDR3 length: 15 amino acids. Naive CD8 isolation took CD45RO-negative cells positively selected for CCR7 and excluded terminally differentiated effector memory CD45RA+ cells. Findings and limits, study-wide: Of the naive CD4 clonotypes, around 5% were shared across a handful of donors.

Sequenced: naive CD8+ T cells from PBMCs. This rearrangement joins TRBV9 to TRBJ2-1, with a tentative D call TRBD1 (5 bases). The sequence came from a man between 18 and 29 years old in good health. Some clones in this sample may be carry-over from other donors' samples. The CDR3 sequence: CASSVGQSSYNEQFF. The CDR3 nucleotides read TGTGCCAGCAGCGTCGGACAAAGCTCCTACAATGAGCAGTTCTTC.